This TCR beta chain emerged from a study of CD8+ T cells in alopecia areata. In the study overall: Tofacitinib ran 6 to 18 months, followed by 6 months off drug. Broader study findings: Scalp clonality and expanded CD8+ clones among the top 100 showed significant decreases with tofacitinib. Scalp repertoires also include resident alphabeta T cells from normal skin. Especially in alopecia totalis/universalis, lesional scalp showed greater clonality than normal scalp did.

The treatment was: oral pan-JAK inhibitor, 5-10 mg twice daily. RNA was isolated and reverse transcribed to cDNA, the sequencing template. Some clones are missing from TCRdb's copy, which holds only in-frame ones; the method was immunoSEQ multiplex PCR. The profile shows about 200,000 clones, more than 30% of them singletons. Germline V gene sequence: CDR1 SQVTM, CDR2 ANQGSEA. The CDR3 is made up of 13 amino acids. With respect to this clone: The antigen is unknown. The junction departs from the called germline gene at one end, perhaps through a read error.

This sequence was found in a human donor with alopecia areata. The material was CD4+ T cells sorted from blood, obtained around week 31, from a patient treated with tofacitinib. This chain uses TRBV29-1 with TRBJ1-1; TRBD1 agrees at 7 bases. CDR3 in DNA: TGCAGCGTTCACCCCCTTTTACGAGGGGGCGGAAACTTT. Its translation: CSVHPLLRGGGNF.